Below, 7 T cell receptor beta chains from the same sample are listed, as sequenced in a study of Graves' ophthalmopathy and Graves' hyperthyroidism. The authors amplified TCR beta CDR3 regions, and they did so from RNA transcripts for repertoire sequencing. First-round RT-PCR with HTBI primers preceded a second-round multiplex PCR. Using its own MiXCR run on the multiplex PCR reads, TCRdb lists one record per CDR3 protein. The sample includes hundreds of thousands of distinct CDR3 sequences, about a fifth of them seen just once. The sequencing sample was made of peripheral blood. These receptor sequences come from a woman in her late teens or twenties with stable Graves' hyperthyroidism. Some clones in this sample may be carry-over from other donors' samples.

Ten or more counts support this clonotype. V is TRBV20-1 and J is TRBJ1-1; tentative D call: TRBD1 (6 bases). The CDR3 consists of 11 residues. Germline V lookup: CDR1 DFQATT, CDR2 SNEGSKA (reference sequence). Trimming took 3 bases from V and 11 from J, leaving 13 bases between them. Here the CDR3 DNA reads TGCAGTGCTAGGGGGGCCTTCTTTGCTTTCTTT. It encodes CSARGAFFAFF.

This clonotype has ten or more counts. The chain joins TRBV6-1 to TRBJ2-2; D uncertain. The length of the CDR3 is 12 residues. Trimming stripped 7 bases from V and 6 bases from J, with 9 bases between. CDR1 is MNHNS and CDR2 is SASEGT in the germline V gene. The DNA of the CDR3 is TGTGCCAGCAAGGCAGGCGCCGGGGAGCTGTTTTTT. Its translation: CASKAGAGELFF.

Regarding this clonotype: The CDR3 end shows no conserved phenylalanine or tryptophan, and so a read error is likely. The CDR3 sequence: CASSVGTGIQPQHY. The CDR3 region has the DNA TGTGCCAGCAGCGTCGGGACAGGGATTCAGCCCCAGCATTAT. V usage is TRBV2 and J usage is TRBJ1-5, with 9 bases that match TRBD1. The ends lost 6 bases at V and 6 bases at J; junction bases unmatched: 6. CDR3 length: 14 amino acids. Germline CDR1 and CDR2: SNHLY and FYNNEI.

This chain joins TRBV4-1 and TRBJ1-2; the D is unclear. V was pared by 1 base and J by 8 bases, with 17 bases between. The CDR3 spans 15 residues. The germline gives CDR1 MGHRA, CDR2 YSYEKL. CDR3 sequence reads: CASSQGGLEGWGYTF. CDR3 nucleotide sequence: TGCGCCAGCAGCCAAGGGGGATTGGAGGGTTGGGGCTACACCTTC.

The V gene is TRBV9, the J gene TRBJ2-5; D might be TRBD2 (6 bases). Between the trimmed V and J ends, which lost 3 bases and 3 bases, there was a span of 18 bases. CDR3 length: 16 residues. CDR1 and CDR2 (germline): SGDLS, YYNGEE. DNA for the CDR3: TGTGCCAGCAGCGGACCCCCCAGGAGGGCGAAAGAGACCCAGTACTTC. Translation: CASSGPPRRAKETQYF.

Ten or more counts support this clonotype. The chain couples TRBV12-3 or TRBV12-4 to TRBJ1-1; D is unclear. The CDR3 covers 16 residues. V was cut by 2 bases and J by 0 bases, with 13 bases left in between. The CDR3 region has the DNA TGTGCCAGCAGTTTAAAAACGGGGTTCATGAACACTGAAGCTTTCTTT. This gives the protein CASSLKTGFMNTEAFF.

The DNA for the CDR3 is TGTGCCAGCAGCCTGGTCCTTGGGGCCAACGTCCTGACTTTC. Its protein is CASSLVLGANVLTF. This rearrangement joins TRBV11-2 to TRBJ2-6; D is unresolved. The CDR3 length is 14 residues. Germline-derived CDR1 and CDR2 are SGHAT and FQNNGV. Between the trimmed V and J ends, which lost 5 bases and 3 bases, there was a span of 8 bases.